The 19 T cell receptor beta chains below all came from one sample that was sequenced in a study of blood T cell repertoires in COVID-19. TCRdb keeps only in-frame clones here, not all; method: immunoSEQ multiplex PCR. The sample records about 270,000 clones, 75% to 95% being singletons. Sequencing was performed on peripheral blood. The receptors were gathered from a person under 35 with COVID-19, enrolled during active disease.

This clone was recorded once. This chain joins TRBV29-1 and TRBJ2-1, with 12 bases matching TRBD2. The CDR3 consists of 14 residues. From germline, CDR1 is SQVTM and CDR2 ANQGSEA. V trimming: 7 bases; J trimming: 5 bases; junction bases outside the gene matches: 6. The CDR3 spells CSASGRAGNNEQFF. The DNA of the CDR3 is TGCAGCGCTAGCGGGAGGGCCGGGAACAATGAGCAGTTCTTC.

The chain combines TRBV6-5 with TRBJ2-2; the match to TRBD2 covers 13 bases. The germline gives CDR1 MNHEY, CDR2 SVGAGI. The trim removed 5 bases at V and 8 bases at J, leaving 5 bases unmatched. There are 15 residues in the CDR3. CDR3 in DNA: TGTGCCAGCAGTCGACTAGCGGGAGGAGGTGGGGAGCTGTTTTTT. It translates to CASSRLAGGGGELFF.

This rearrangement joins TRBV19 to TRBJ2-3; no reliable D call. Germline V gene data show CDR1 as LNHDA and CDR2 as SQIVND (reference sequence). Trimming stripped 6 bases from V and 4 bases from J, with 8 bases between. CDR3 length: 12 amino acids. CDR3 protein: CASSLRADTQYF. The CDR3 nucleotides read TGTGCCAGTAGCCTCCGAGCAGATACGCAGTATTTT. Together with reference TRBV19 and TRBJ2-3, the CDR3 gives the full variable domain: DGGITQSPKYLFRKEGQNVTLSCEQNLNHDAMYWYRQDPGQGLRLIYYSQIVNDFQKGDIAEGYSVSREKKESFPLTVTSAQKNPTAFYLCASSLRADTQYFGPGTRLTVL.

V gene TRBV29-1 combines with J gene TRBJ1-2, with TRBD1 identical over 9 bases. Losses at the gene ends were 6 bases for V and 6 bases for J; bases not matched to a gene: 23. The CDR3 is made up of 18 amino acids. CDR1 and CDR2 from the germline V gene are SQVTM and ANQGSEA. CDR3 nucleotide sequence: TGCAGCGTGACGGGACAGGGTTTTGGTAGGGGAGTTGAAGATGGCTACACCTTC. As protein: CSVTGQGFGRGVEDGYTF. Supplemented by reference TRBV29-1 and TRBJ1-2, the full variable domain reads SAVISQKPSRDICQRGTSLTIQCQVDSQVTMMFWYRQQPGQSLTLIATANQGSEATYESGFVIDKFPISRPNLTFSTLTVSNMSPEDSSIYLCSVTGQGFGRGVEDGYTFGSGTRLTVV.

This rearrangement joins TRBV14 to TRBJ2-7; D remains unclear. V lost 0 bases and J 3 bases, leaving 9 bases between the germline ends. CDR3 size: 14 residues. In germline, CDR1 is SGHDN, CDR2 FVKESK. The CDR3, as DNA: TGTGCCAGCAGCCAAGATGCCCAGTTCTACGAGCAGTACTTC. The encoded protein is CASSQDAQFYEQYF. Using reference TRBV14 and TRBJ2-7 for the parts outside the CDR3, the full variable domain is EAGVTQFPSHSVIEKGQTVTLRCDPISGHDNLYWYRRVMGKEIKFLLHFVKESKQDESGMPNNRFLAERTGGTYSTLKVQPAELEDSGVYFCASSQDAQFYEQYFGPGTRLTVT.

The DNA for the CDR3 is TGTGCCAGCAGTCTTGGCCCGAGGGAGTTCTTC. This sequence encodes CASSLGPREFF. The V and J genes are TRBV6-5 and TRBJ2-1; weak D call: TRBD2 (5 bases). With 5 bases removed from V and 14 bases from J, the gap between germline ends came to 13 bases. CDR1 and CDR2 from the germline V gene are MNHEY and SVGAGI. The CDR3 sequence is 11 residues long.

The chain has TRBV28 and TRBJ1-5; tentative D call: TRBD1 (6 bases). Deletions cut 3 bases from V and 1 base from J, with 16 bases between. Germline V gene data show CDR1 as MDHEN and CDR2 as SYDVKM. This CDR3 is 17 amino acids long. CDR3 sequence reads: CASSFVVQGLSNQPQHF. CDR3 coding DNA: TGTGCCAGCAGTTTTGTTGTACAGGGATTAAGCAATCAGCCCCAGCATTTT.

The chain recombines TRBV10-3 with TRBJ2-7, with D tentatively TRBD1 (9 bases). V lost 6 bases to trimming and J lost 5 bases, with 20 bases between them. The CDR3 extends over 15 amino acids. CDR1 is ENHRY, CDR2 SYGVKD, per germline. The CDR3: CAISVAGQGTHEQYF. Written as DNA, the CDR3 is TGTGCCATCAGCGTAGCGGGACAGGGAACCCACGAGCAGTACTTC.

This clone was seen just once. The chain is built from TRBV5-4 and TRBJ2-7; D may be TRBD1 (5 bases). Germline V gene sequence: CDR1 SGHNT, CDR2 YYREEE (reference sequence). The CDR3 totals 14 residues. Trimming removed 4 bases at V and 0 bases at J, with 11 bases between. The CDR3 DNA reads as TGTGCCAGCAGCACCCAGACAGCCTCCTACGAGCAGTACTTC. Residues: CASSTQTASYEQYF.

The gene calls are TRBV29-1 and TRBJ1-2; no definite D call. The length of the CDR3 is 13 residues. V was shortened by 2 bases and J by 12 bases, with 19 bases between the two germline ends. The V gene's germline CDR1 is SQVTM and CDR2 ANQGSEA. The CDR3 here is CSVERRQPLEHTF. DNA of the CDR3: TGCAGCGTTGAAAGGAGGCAGCCTCTGGAGCACACCTTC.

The chain joins TRBV6-4 to TRBJ2-3; TRBD1 agrees at 10 bases. This CDR3 contains 14 residues. The V gene end was trimmed by 3 bases and the J gene end by 6 bases; junction bases not matched to a gene: 3. Germline V lookup: CDR1 MRHNA, CDR2 SNTAGT. CDR3 sequence (DNA): TGTGCCAGCAGTGAAGGGACAGGGGCCGATACGCAGTATTTT. Translating gives CASSEGTGADTQYF.

J is TRBJ2-7 and V is TRBV21-1; TRBD2, the D gene given by the table, was not confirmed from the DNA. TRBV21-1 is reported as a pseudogene. CDR3 length: 16 amino acids. CDR3: CASSPMQLAAEYEQYF. The CDR3, as DNA: TGTGCCAGCAGCCCTATGCAGCTAGCGGCGGAGTACGAGCAGTACTTC.

This clone appeared a single time. The chain has TRBV27 and TRBJ1-4; D unclear. The CDR3 is 15 amino acids. Germline assignment: CDR1 MNHEY and CDR2 SMNVEV (reference sequence). V was clipped by 0 bases and J by 3 bases, with 8 bases between them. The CDR3 sequence: CASSLSWAANEKLFF. The CDR3 DNA reads as TGTGCCAGCAGTTTATCGTGGGCAGCTAATGAAAAACTGTTTTTT.

The chain combines TRBV3-1 (or the pseudogene TRBV3-2) with TRBJ1-3, with D possibly being TRBD1 (6 bases). Germline V gene sequence: CDR1 LGHDT, CDR2 YNNKEL (reference sequence). The V end lost 4 bases, the J end lost 3 bases, and 10 bases lay between the germline ends. There are 14 residues in the CDR3. The CDR3 spells CASSLTGFGNTIYF. CDR3 coding DNA: TGTGCCAGCAGCCTCACAGGGTTTGGAAACACCATATATTTT.

This chain links TRBV7-9 with TRBJ2-1; TRBD1 agrees at 8 bases. The CDR3 covers 12 residues. The trim removed 5 bases at V and 15 bases at J, leaving 9 bases unmatched. The germline CDR1 and CDR2 sequences are SEHNR and FQNEAQ (reference sequence). The CDR3, as DNA: TGTGCCAGCAGCGAAACCGGACAGGGAGCGTTCTTC. It specifies CASSETGQGAFF. Full variable domain (missing parts from reference TRBV7-9 and TRBJ2-1): DTGVSQNPRHKITKRGQNVTFRCDPISEHNRLYWYRQTLGQGPEFLTYFQNEAQLEKSRLLSDRFSAERPKGSFSTLEIQRTEQGDSAMYLCASSETGQGAFFGPGTRLTVL.

A single count supports this clone. In DNA, the CDR3 is TGTGCCAGCAGCCCGGACAGGGGGTATGGCTATGGCTACACCTTC. Protein product: CASSPDRGYGYGYTF. V gene TRBV7-2 combines with J gene TRBJ1-2; 10 bases line up with TRBD1. The CDR3 totals 15 residues. Trimming at V came to 5 bases and at J to 4 bases, leaving 7 bases not matched to a gene. The V gene's germline CDR1 is SGHTA and CDR2 FQGNSA.

The CDR3 sequence: CASRDRDEKLFF. The CDR3 coding sequence is TGTGCCAGCAGGGACAGGGATGAAAAACTGTTTTTT. The chain recombines TRBV2 with TRBJ1-4; 8 bases are shared with TRBD1. J gave up 6 bases and V 6 bases, and 0 bases lay outside the gene matches. Germline assignment: CDR1 SNHLY and CDR2 FYNNEI. The CDR3 consists of 12 residues.

This chain joins TRBV11-2 and TRBJ1-2, with 8 bases lining up with TRBD1. Germline V gene lookup returns CDR1 SGHAT and CDR2 FQNNGV. The CDR3 runs 16 residues. The V gene end was trimmed by 0 bases and the J gene end by 4 bases; junction bases not matched to a gene: 7. CDR3 bases: TGTGCCAGCAGCTTAGATTCCGGGACAGGTCCCTATGGCTACACCTTC. It encodes CASSLDSGTGPYGYTF.

The chain carries TRBV6-5 and TRBJ2-7; 11 positions match TRBD1. This CDR3 is built from 14 residues. Losses at the gene ends were 7 bases for V and 3 bases for J; bases not matched to a gene: 5. The V gene's germline CDR1 is MNHEY and CDR2 SVGAGI. This CDR3 reads CASTRGQGVYEQYF. CDR3 sequence (DNA): TGTGCCAGCACCAGGGGACAGGGGGTCTACGAGCAGTACTTC.